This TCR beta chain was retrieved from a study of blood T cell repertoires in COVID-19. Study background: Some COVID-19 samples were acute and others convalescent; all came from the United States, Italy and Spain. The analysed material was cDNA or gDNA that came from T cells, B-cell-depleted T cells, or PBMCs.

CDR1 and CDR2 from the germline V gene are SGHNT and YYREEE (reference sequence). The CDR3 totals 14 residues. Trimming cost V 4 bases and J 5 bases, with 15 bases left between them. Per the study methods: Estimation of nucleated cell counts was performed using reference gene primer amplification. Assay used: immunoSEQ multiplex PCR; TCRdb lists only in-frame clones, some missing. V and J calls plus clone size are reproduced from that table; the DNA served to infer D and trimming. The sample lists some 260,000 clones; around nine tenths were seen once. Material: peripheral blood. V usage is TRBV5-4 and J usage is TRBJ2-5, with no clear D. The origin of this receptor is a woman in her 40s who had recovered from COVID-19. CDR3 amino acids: CASSPRVRWETQYF. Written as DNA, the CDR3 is TGTGCCAGCAGCCCGAGAGTGAGATGGGAGACCCAGTACTTC.